These 3 T cell receptor beta chains were sequenced from one sample in a study of blood T cell repertoires in COVID-19 (dated by TCRdb to 2019 to 2021). Libraries were constructed by the immunoSEQ multiplex PCR assay. Sourced from immuneACCESS, this table was stored by TCRdb with only in-frame sequences that have V and J called. A share of the clones is absent; for the studies checked, an unresolved V gene accounts for under half, and the remainder has no known explanation. This sample comprises 350,000 or so clones, 80% to 90% of them detected only once. The biggest ten clones account for around 4.5% of the sample. The specimen was PBMCs or T cells enriched from blood (not recorded which). These receptors all come from a middle-aged woman with acute COVID-19.

The chain recombines TRBV5-4 with TRBJ2-7, with TRBD1 matching 9 bases. With 4 bases clipped from V and 5 bases from J, the junction kept 7 bases outside the gene matches. Germline V gene lookup returns CDR1 SGHNT and CDR2 YYREEE (reference sequence). The CDR3 runs to 14 residues. CDR3 protein: CASSGIQGANEQYF. The CDR3 DNA reads as TGTGCCAGCAGCGGGATACAGGGGGCGAACGAGCAGTACTTC.

This clone has just a few counts. This chain joins TRBV24-1 and TRBJ2-3; 14 nucleotides line up with TRBD2. J lost 4 bases, V lost 3 bases, and 5 bases had no gene match. Germline V gene lookup returns CDR1 KGHDR and CDR2 SFDVKD. The CDR3 sequence is 17 residues long. CDR3 DNA: TGTGCCACCAGTGATCCCCTGGGACTAGCGGGGGCAGATACGCAGTATTTT. It encodes CATSDPLGLAGADTQYF.

This clone appeared a few times. The chain uses TRBV27 and TRBJ1-1; no clear D. In germline, CDR1 is MNHEY, CDR2 SMNVEV (reference sequence). V lost 7 bases and J lost 8, with 11 bases in between. The CDR3 is made up of 11 amino acids. The CDR3 DNA reads TGTGCCAGCAATTCCCACGGGGAAGCTTTCTTT. Protein: CASNSHGEAFF.